Following are 18 T cell receptor beta chains from one sample sequenced in a study of T cell responses to AZD1222 COVID-19 vaccine. Clones were read by immunoSEQ multiplex PCR, and TCRdb kept only the in-frame ones, dropping some. The sample holds some 100,000 clones, approximately 85% seen once. The source material was peripheral blood, sampled on day 0 of MenACWY control vaccination. Receptor source: an adult in good health.

The chain uses TRBV5-6 and TRBJ1-3; D remains ambiguous. This CDR3 is built from 16 residues. Germline CDR1 reads SGHDT; CDR2 reads YYEEEE. V was pared by 2 bases and J by 0 bases, with 12 bases between. The CDR3 spells CASSFSARSSGNTIYF. The CDR3 DNA follows: TGTGCCAGCAGCTTTTCGGCCAGGTCCTCTGGAAACACCATATATTTT.

The chain carries TRBV7-3 and TRBJ1-5, with a possible D match to TRBD1 (6 bases). Germline V gene data show CDR1 as SGHTA and CDR2 as FQGTGA. The CDR3 length is 14 residues. Trimming stripped 5 bases from V and 6 bases from J, with 14 bases between. This CDR3 is CASSQWGGSQPQHF. The CDR3 nucleotides are TGTGCCAGCAGCCAATGGGGGGGCTCTCAGCCCCAGCATTTT.

The J gene is TRBJ1-6, the V gene TRBV5-6, with 8 bases fitting TRBD1. V shed 4 bases and J 7 bases; nucleotides not matched to a gene: 4. Per the germline V gene, CDR1 is SGHDT and CDR2 is YYEEEE. The CDR3 contains 14 residues. This CDR3 is CASSTRDRNSPLHF. Here the CDR3 DNA reads TGTGCCAGCAGCACCCGGGACAGGAATTCACCCCTCCACTTT.

The chain employs TRBV27 and TRBJ2-5; tentative D call: TRBD1 (5 bases). Germline CDR1 and CDR2: MNHEY and SMNVEV (reference sequence). The CDR3 has 13 residues. Between the trimmed V and J ends, which lost 6 bases and 5 bases, there was a span of 13 bases. CDR3 sequence reads: CASSRVIGETQYF. In DNA form, the CDR3 reads TGTGCCAGCAGCAGGGTCATCGGGGAGACCCAGTACTTC.

This clone was counted a few times. The chain couples TRBV7-8 to TRBJ2-7; possibly TRBD1 or TRBD2 for D (5 bases each). This CDR3 contains 14 residues. Germline V gene sequence: CDR1 SGHVS, CDR2 FQNEAQ. V was pared by 1 base and J by 6 bases, with 13 bases between. CDR3 in amino acids: CASSLVTIGGEQYF. For the CDR3, the DNA is TGTGCCAGCAGCTTAGTGACTATTGGGGGCGAGCAGTACTTC.

The CDR3 reads CASSPRTDPYEQYF. Written as DNA, the CDR3 is TGTGCCAGCAGCCCGCGGACGGATCCCTACGAGCAGTACTTC. The J gene is TRBJ2-7, the V gene TRBV5-4; D unresolved. The CDR3 totals 14 residues. V lost 4 bases and J lost 2, with 13 bases in between. Germline V gene lookup returns CDR1 SGHNT and CDR2 YYREEE (reference sequence).

The chain joins TRBV11-2 to TRBJ2-2; 8 bases are shared with TRBD1. This CDR3 region has 16 residues. Per germline, CDR1 SGHAT and CDR2 FQNNGV. V was clipped by 5 bases and J by 5 bases; unmatched bases: 10. CDR3 DNA: TGTGCCAGCAGCGCAAGGACAGGGTGGGGGACCGGGGAGCTGTTTTTT. Protein sequence: CASSARTGWGTGELFF.

V gene TRBV28 combines with J gene TRBJ2-3; perhaps TRBD1 as D (6 bases). CDR3 length equals 17 residues. Germline CDR1 MDHEN, CDR2 SYDVKM. V lost 1 base, J lost 5 bases, and 19 bases lay in between. The CDR3 nucleotides are TGTGCCAGCAGTTTATTAATGGGGGCCACTTTACGAGATACGCAGTATTTT. Translating it yields CASSLLMGATLRDTQYF.

The chain uses TRBV9 and TRBJ1-2; D possibly corresponds to TRBD1 (5 bases). The CDR3 consists of 16 residues. The germline V and J ends were trimmed by 3 bases and 3 bases, with 18 bases remaining between them. Germline assignment: CDR1 SGDLS and CDR2 YYNGEE. The chain's CDR3 is CASSDRRGGVDYGYTF. The DNA of the CDR3 is TGTGCCAGCAGCGACCGTAGAGGAGGGGTGGACTATGGCTACACCTTC.

V is TRBV5-8 and J is TRBJ2-1, with D possibly TRBD2 on 6 matching bases. Germline assignment: CDR1 SGHTS and CDR2 YDEGEE. This CDR3 comprises 15 residues. The V and J ends lost 1 base and 6 bases respectively, with 14 bases between them. CDR3: CASSLRLGGANEQFF. The CDR3 DNA reads TGTGCCAGCAGCTTGCGGCTGGGGGGAGCCAATGAGCAGTTCTTC.

This chain joins TRBV7-8 and TRBJ1-5; D possibly corresponds to TRBD1 (5 bases). Germline V gives CDR1 SGHVS, CDR2 FQNEAQ. There are 16 residues in the CDR3. Trimming cost V 7 bases and J 9 bases, with 25 bases left between them. The CDR3 DNA sequence: TGTGCCAGCAACCCCCGCCGGGACGGACGTTTTTTGCCCCAGCATTTT. Its translation is CASNPRRDGRFLPQHF.

The rearrangement links TRBV18 to TRBJ2-3; D uncertain. V shed 0 bases and J shed 4 bases, with 11 bases lying between them. The CDR3 totals 15 residues. Per germline, CDR1 KGHSH and CDR2 LQKENI. The CDR3 protein is CASSPPVGVADTQYF. CDR3 coding DNA: TGTGCCAGCTCACCACCCGTAGGTGTAGCAGATACGCAGTATTTT.

V is TRBV11-2 and J is TRBJ2-3, with D unresolved. Trimming took off 8 bases at V and 0 bases at J, with 12 bases between the two ends. Germline CDR1 is SGHAT and CDR2 is FQNNGV. CDR3 length: 14 residues. CDR3 sequence: CASRRTDSTDTQYF. DNA for the CDR3: TGTGCCAGCCGCCGGACGGATAGCACAGATACGCAGTATTTT.

The gene calls are TRBV2 and TRBJ2-2, with 14 bases identical to TRBD2. The CDR3 is made up of 20 amino acids. Germline V gene sequence: CDR1 SNHLY, CDR2 FYNNEI. After removal of 6 bases from V and 7 bases from J, the junction contained 19 bases not matched to a gene. The CDR3 loop is CASSDLFPGLAGALGGELFF. The CDR3 nucleotides are TGTGCCAGCAGCGATCTGTTCCCGGGACTAGCGGGAGCTCTGGGCGGGGAGCTGTTTTTT.

The chain is built from TRBV7-8 and TRBJ1-4, with TRBD1 matching over 7 bases. Germline V gives CDR1 SGHVS, CDR2 FQNEAQ. V lost 5 bases and J lost 7; bases outside the gene matches: 4. The CDR3 has 13 residues. In DNA, the CDR3 is TGTGCCAGCAGCCGGGACAGCGGTGAAAAACTGTTTTTT. Protein sequence: CASSRDSGEKLFF.

The chain links TRBV19 to TRBJ1-2, with D hard to call. Germline lookup yields CDR1 LNHDA and CDR2 SQIVND (reference sequence). The CDR3 consists of 12 residues. V shed 5 bases and J shed 7 bases, with 11 bases lying between them. The CDR3 DNA is TGTGCCAGTAGTGCCCTCCCGCGTGGCTACACCTTC. Protein product: CASSALPRGYTF.

The chain uses TRBV7-2 and TRBJ1-5; no firm D call. The CDR3 has 13 residues. Trimming cost V 8 bases and J 3 bases, with 11 bases left between them. Germline V gene lookup returns CDR1 SGHTA and CDR2 FQGNSA. CDR3 amino acids: CASRLEFNQPQHF. CDR3 DNA: TGTGCCAGCCGACTGGAATTCAATCAGCCCCAGCATTTT.

V usage is TRBV9 and J usage is TRBJ2-3, with 11 positions matching TRBD2. J was trimmed by 0 bases and V by 0 bases; bases with no gene match: 6. The CDR3 runs 18 residues. Germline CDR1 and CDR2: SGDLS and YYNGEE. The CDR3, as DNA: TGTGCCAGCAGCGTAGCTTTCGGGACTAGCGGTAGCACAGATACGCAGTATTTT. This sequence encodes CASSVAFGTSGSTDTQYF.